The 24 T cell receptor beta chains in this list originate from one sample, sequenced in a study of T cell repertoires in cytomegalovirus infection. Antigens for these TCRs are unknown. TCRdb processed the reads anew with MiXCR; each CDR3 protein has one entry. The sample includes approximately 910,000 distinct CDR3 sequences, around 30% of them seen just once. The sample was cultured CD8+ T cells from PBMCs, taken from culture after CMV antigen stimulation. These receptors all stem from a human donor in good health (CMV status not recorded). Some clones in this sample may be carry-over from other donors' samples.

The gene calls are TRBV6-6 and TRBJ2-2; 7 positions match TRBD2. The V gene's germline CDR1 is MNHNY and CDR2 SVGAGI (reference sequence). The ends lost 0 bases at V and 1 base at J; junction bases unmatched: 2. The CDR3 has 16 amino acids. CDR3 region: CASSYSWGGNTGELFF. In DNA, the CDR3 is TGTGCCAGCAGTTACTCGTGGGGGGGGAACACCGGGGAGCTGTTTTTT.

J is TRBJ1-2 and V is TRBV4-2, with TRBD1 as a possible D gene (6 bases). Germline V gene data show CDR1 as LGHNA and CDR2 as YNFKEQ. The V and J ends lost 4 bases and 6 bases respectively, with 18 bases between them. The CDR3 is made up of 15 amino acids. This chain's CDR3 is CASSRPLGGADGYTF. The CDR3 nucleotides are TGTGCCAGCAGCCGCCCTTTGGGGGGGGCGGATGGCTACACCTTC.

On this clonotype: This may stem from a read error, because a much larger clone lies one nucleotide away. The chain links TRBV7-9 to TRBJ2-1, with 10 bases that match TRBD1. The trim removed 10 bases at V and 5 bases at J, leaving 11 bases unmatched. This CDR3 has 15 residues. CDR1 and CDR2 from the germline V gene are SEHNR and FQNEAQ (reference sequence). The CDR3 sequence is CANRPTGGLDNEQFF. The CDR3, as DNA: TGTGCCAACAGACCGACAGGGGGCCTGGACAATGAGCAGTTCTTC.

J is TRBJ1-1 and V is TRBV6-1, with a tentative D call TRBD1 (5 bases). This CDR3 has 11 amino acids. Trimming pared 8 bases from V and 10 bases from J, leaving 14 bases between. Germline lookup yields CDR1 MNHNS and CDR2 SASEGT. DNA for the CDR3: TGTGCCAGCCAGTCCCGGGACTCAGCTTTCTTT. Its translation: CASQSRDSAFF.

A note on this clonotype: The junction differs from germline at one of its ends, possibly a read error. The V call is TRBV19, the J call TRBJ2-2, with no clear D. The germline CDR1 and CDR2 sequences are LNHDA and SQIVND (reference sequence). The CDR3 extends over 13 amino acids. CDR3 nucleotide sequence: TGTGCCAGTAGGATAGTTGACACCGGGGAGCTGTTTTTT. Its protein product is CASRIVDTGELFF.

The chain uses TRBV4-3 and TRBJ2-5; the match to TRBD2 covers 7 bases. J lost 5 bases, V lost 4 bases, and 10 bases had no gene match. The CDR3 runs to 15 residues. The germline CDR1 and CDR2 sequences are LGHNA and YSLEER. The DNA of the CDR3 is TGCGCCAGCAGCCCCCGGCAGGGAGGGTCGGAGACCCAGTACTTC. Its translation is CASSPRQGGSETQYF.

This clonotype was recorded a few times. The chain has TRBV6-1 and TRBJ1-1; D unclear. V was shortened by 8 bases and J by 1 base, with 14 bases between the two germline ends. The CDR3 is 14 amino acids. Germline CDR1 and CDR2: MNHNS and SASEGT. The CDR3 DNA is TGTGCCAGCTCAATAAGGGCACAGAACACTGAAGCTTTCTTT. Its translation: CASSIRAQNTEAFF.

This clonotype has a count of ten or more. Sequence at one end of the junction differs from germline and may be a read error. This chain links TRBV7-7 with TRBJ2-7; D is perhaps TRBD1 (6 bases). Germline V gene lookup returns CDR1 SSHAT and CDR2 FNYEAQ (reference sequence). This CDR3 has 15 residues. CDR3 nucleotides: TGTGCTAGCAGCTTAGCAACAGGGCAGTCCTACGAGCAGTACTTC. Its translation is CASSLATGQSYEQYF.

On this clonotype: A read error may account for a junction end that differs from germline. The chain carries TRBV25-1 and TRBJ2-2, with D unresolved. The CDR3 totals 13 residues. The germline gives CDR1 MGHDK, CDR2 SYGVNS. The CDR3 sequence is CANSGSNTGELFF. The CDR3 DNA follows: TGTGCCAACAGTGGTTCGAACACCGGGGAGCTGTTTTTT.

This clonotype was detected only a few times. The gene calls are TRBV11-1 and TRBJ2-1, with D unresolved. Trimming left V 2 bases short and J 0 bases short, with 11 bases between. The CDR3 sequence is 16 residues long. Germline V gene sequence: CDR1 SGHAT, CDR2 FQDESV (reference sequence). The CDR3 region is CASSLSRRLSYNEQFF. CDR3 nucleotides: TGTGCCAGCAGCTTATCGCGACGGCTCTCCTACAATGAGCAGTTCTTC.

The chain is built from TRBV20-1 and TRBJ1-3; D call uncertain. Trimming stripped 2 bases from V and 6 bases from J, with 11 bases between. Germline V lookup: CDR1 DFQATT, CDR2 SNEGSKA (reference sequence). The CDR3 sequence is 13 residues long. The CDR3 nucleotides are TGCAGTGCTAGACCGAAGGAAAAAAACACCATATATTTT. This codes for CSARPKEKNTIYF.

The J gene is TRBJ1-1, the V gene TRBV4-2, with no clear D. V was cut by 2 bases and J by 1 base, with 8 bases left in between. CDR3 length: 14 amino acids. Germline V gene sequence: CDR1 LGHNA, CDR2 YNFKEQ. As DNA, the CDR3 is TGTGCCAGCAGCCAATTGGATCCGAACACTGAAGCTTTCTTT. As protein: CASSQLDPNTEAFF.

This clonotype appeared a few times. The chain couples TRBV29-1 to TRBJ2-1; possibly TRBD1 for D (5 bases). V gave up 6 bases and J gave up 3 bases, with 9 bases separating them. The CDR3 length is 12 residues. Germline CDR1 reads SQVTM; CDR2 reads ANQGSEA. The CDR3 region is CSVHQGYNEQFF. As DNA, the CDR3 is TGCAGCGTCCACCAGGGCTACAATGAGCAGTTCTTC.

The CDR3, as DNA: TGTGCCAGCAGCTTAGCCCCCAGGGGACGGACTGAAGCTTTCTTT. This translates into CASSLAPRGRTEAFF. The rearrangement uses TRBV7-4 and TRBJ1-1; perhaps TRBD1 as D (6 bases). Trimming stripped 0 bases from V and 5 bases from J, with 13 bases between. The germline gives CDR1 SGHVT, CDR2 SQSDAQ. This CDR3 is built from 15 residues.

This rearrangement joins TRBV25-1 to TRBJ2-7; 10 nucleotides align to TRBD1. Germline V gene sequence: CDR1 MGHDK, CDR2 SYGVNS. Unmatched junction bases numbered 9, after V lost 5 bases and J lost 2 bases. The CDR3 spans 16 residues. CDR3 sequence: CASSPFRDRGTYEQYF. CDR3 DNA sequence: TGTGCCAGCAGTCCATTCCGGGACAGGGGAACCTACGAGCAGTACTTC.

The chain uses TRBV2 and TRBJ2-3; D possibly uses TRBD1 or TRBD2 (5 bases each). Germline V lookup: CDR1 SNHLY, CDR2 FYNNEI. The germline V and J ends were trimmed by 11 bases and 5 bases, with 20 bases remaining between them. This CDR3 spans 14 amino acids. The CDR3 DNA follows: TGTGCCGGCCCCAAACTAGGGGCTGAAGATACGCAGTATTTT. Amino acids: CAGPKLGAEDTQYF.

The CDR3 sequence: CASSPVTGSNTGELFF. The CDR3 DNA sequence: TGCGCCAGCAGCCCAGTCACGGGGTCGAACACCGGGGAGCTGTTTTTT. The rearrangement uses TRBV4-1 and TRBJ2-2; a weak D match, TRBD2 (5 bases). Looked up from germline, CDR1 is MGHRA and CDR2 is YSYEKL. V dropped 4 bases and J dropped 0 bases, with 12 bases sitting between them. The CDR3 totals 16 residues.

The CDR3 sequence: CASSYSEGGEQFF. The CDR3 coding sequence is TGTGCCAGCAGTTACTCCGAAGGGGGTGAGCAGTTCTTC. The chain is built from TRBV6-5 and TRBJ2-1; D might be TRBD1 (6 bases). In germline, CDR1 is MNHEY, CDR2 SVGAGI. The CDR3 is 13 residues long. Trimming shortened V by 0 bases and J by 9 bases, and 9 bases separated the two germline ends.

The gene calls are TRBV7-9 and TRBJ2-7, with D maybe TRBD2 (6 bases). This CDR3 has 13 amino acids. V shed 5 bases and J shed 3 bases, with 11 bases lying between them. Germline V gene sequence: CDR1 SEHNR, CDR2 FQNEAQ (reference sequence). The CDR3 is CASSVGDFYEQYF. DNA of the CDR3: TGTGCCAGCAGCGTGGGGGACTTCTACGAGCAGTACTTC. Full variable domain (remainder filled in from reference TRBV7-9 and TRBJ2-7): DTGVSQNPRHKITKRGQNVTFRCDPISEHNRLYWYRQTLGQGPEFLTYFQNEAQLEKSRLLSDRFSAERPKGSFSTLEIQRTEQGDSAMYLCASSVGDFYEQYFGPGTRLTVT.

Regarding this clonotype: One junction end does not reproduce the germline sequence, and a read error may be involved. V is TRBV12-3 or TRBV12-4 and J is TRBJ2-5, with TRBD2 identical over 11 bases. The CDR3 totals 15 residues. This CDR3 reads CANSYSGGAPETQYF. DNA of the CDR3: TGTGCCAACAGTTATAGCGGGGGGGCTCCAGAGACCCAGTACTTC.

This clonotype was detected only a few times. This chain links TRBV9 with TRBJ1-1; maybe TRBD1 (5 bases). From germline, CDR1 is SGDLS and CDR2 YYNGEE. The V end lost 4 bases, the J end lost 5 bases, and 18 bases lay between the germline ends. The CDR3 is 15 residues long. CDR3 sequence (DNA): TGTGCCAGCAGCCTCGGGCCCTCGGGGGGGACTGAAGCTTTCTTT. Translating gives CASSLGPSGGTEAFF.

This clonotype was found a few times. Germline and junction disagree at one end, which may indicate a read error. The chain employs TRBV12-3 or TRBV12-4 and TRBJ1-6; 7 positions match TRBD1. The CDR3 contains 16 residues. The CDR3 reads CASTLQGFAYNSPLHF. CDR3 coding DNA: TGTGCCAGCACTTTACAGGGGTTCGCATATAATTCACCCCTCCACTTT.

The chain employs TRBV12-3 or TRBV12-4 and TRBJ2-3, with no clear D. This CDR3 region has 16 residues. The V gene lost 2 bases and the J gene lost 4 bases, with 16 bases spanning the gap. DNA for the CDR3: TGTGCCAGCAGTTTACCACCGGGCGTAAGGGCAGATACGCAGTATTTT. It yields the protein CASSLPPGVRADTQYF.

The CDR3 region is CASSLKGRTNYGYTF. CDR3 sequence (DNA): TGCGCCAGCAGCTTGAAGGGGCGCACTAACTATGGCTACACCTTC. The chain joins TRBV5-1 to TRBJ1-2, with D possibly matching TRBD1 (5 bases). V was clipped by 1 base and J by 0 bases, with 10 bases between them. The CDR3 spans 15 residues. Germline CDR1 reads SGHRS; CDR2 reads YFSETQ.